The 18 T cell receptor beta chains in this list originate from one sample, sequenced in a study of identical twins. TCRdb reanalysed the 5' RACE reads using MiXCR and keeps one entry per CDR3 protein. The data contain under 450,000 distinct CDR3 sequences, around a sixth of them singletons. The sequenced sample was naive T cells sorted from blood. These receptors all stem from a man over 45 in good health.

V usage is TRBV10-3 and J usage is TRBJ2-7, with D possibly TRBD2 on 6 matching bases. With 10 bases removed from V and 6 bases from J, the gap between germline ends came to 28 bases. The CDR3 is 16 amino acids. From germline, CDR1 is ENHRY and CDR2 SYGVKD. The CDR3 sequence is CATTREEGPIPGEQYF. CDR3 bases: TGTGCCACCACAAGAGAGGAGGGACCCATCCCTGGCGAGCAGTACTTC.

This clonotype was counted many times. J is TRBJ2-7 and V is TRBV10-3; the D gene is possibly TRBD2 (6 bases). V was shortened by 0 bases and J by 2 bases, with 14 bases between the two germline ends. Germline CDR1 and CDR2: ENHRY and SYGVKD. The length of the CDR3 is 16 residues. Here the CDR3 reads CAISESPYGSPYEQYF. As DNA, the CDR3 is TGTGCCATCAGTGAGTCCCCCTACGGGAGTCCCTACGAGCAGTACTTC.

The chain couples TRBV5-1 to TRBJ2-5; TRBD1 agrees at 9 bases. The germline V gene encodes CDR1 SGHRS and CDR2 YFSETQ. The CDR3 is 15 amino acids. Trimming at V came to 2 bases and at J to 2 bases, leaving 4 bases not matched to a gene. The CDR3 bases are TGCGCCAGCAGCTTTGTGACAGGGGGACAAGAGACCCAGTACTTC. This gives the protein CASSFVTGGQETQYF.

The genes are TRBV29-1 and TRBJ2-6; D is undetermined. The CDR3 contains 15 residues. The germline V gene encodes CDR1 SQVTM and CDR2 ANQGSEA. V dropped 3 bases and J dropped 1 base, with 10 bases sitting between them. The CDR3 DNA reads TGCAGCGTTGATGGAGCTGGGTCTGGGGCCAACGTCCTGACTTTC. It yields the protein CSVDGAGSGANVLTF.

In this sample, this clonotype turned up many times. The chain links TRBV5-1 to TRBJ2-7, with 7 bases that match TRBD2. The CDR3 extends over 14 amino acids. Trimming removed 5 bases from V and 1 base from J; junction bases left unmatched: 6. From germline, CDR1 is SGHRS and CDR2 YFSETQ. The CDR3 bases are TGCGCCAGCAGACATCTGGGGGGGTCCTACGAGCAGTACTTC. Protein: CASRHLGGSYEQYF.

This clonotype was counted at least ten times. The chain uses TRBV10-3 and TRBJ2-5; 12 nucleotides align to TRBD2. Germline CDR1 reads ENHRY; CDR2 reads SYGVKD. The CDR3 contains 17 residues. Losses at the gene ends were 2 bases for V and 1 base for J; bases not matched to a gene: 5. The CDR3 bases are TGTGCCATCAGTGAGCCTAGCGGGGGGGCCTTCCAAGAGACCCAGTACTTC. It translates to CAISEPSGGAFQETQYF.

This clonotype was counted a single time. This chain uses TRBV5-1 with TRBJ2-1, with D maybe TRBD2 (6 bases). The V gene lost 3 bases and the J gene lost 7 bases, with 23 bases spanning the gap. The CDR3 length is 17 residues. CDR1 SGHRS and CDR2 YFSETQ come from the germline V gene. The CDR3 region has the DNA TGCGCCAGCAGCTCCTCTTACCGGGACTCCCCAGGGAATGAGCAGTTCTTC. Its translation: CASSSSYRDSPGNEQFF.

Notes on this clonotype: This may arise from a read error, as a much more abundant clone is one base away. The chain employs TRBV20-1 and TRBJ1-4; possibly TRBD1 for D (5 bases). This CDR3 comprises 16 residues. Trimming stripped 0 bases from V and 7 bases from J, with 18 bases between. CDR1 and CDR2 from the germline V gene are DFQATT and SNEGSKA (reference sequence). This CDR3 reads CSARDWELRVGEKLFF. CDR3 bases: TGCAGTGCTAGAGATTGGGAGCTCAGGGTAGGTGAAAAACTGTTTTTT.

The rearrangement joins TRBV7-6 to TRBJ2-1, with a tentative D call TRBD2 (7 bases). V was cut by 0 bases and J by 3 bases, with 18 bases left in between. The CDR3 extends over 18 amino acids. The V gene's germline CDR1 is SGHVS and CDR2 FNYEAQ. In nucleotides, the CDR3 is TGTGCCAGCAGCTTAGCCCCAAGGGGGGCGGGGGTCTACAATGAGCAGTTCTTC. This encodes CASSLAPRGAGVYNEQFF. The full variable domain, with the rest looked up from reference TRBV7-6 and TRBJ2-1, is GAGVSQSPRYKVTKRGQDVALRCDPISGHVSLYWYRQALGQGPEFLTYFNYEAQQDKSGLPNDRFSAERPEGSISTLTIQRTEQRDSAMYRCASSLAPRGAGVYNEQFFGPGTRLTVL.

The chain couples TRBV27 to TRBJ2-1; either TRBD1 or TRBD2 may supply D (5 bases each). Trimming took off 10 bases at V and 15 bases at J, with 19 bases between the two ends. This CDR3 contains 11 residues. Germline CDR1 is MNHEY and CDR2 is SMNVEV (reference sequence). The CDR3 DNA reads TGTGCCACTTTCCGGGACCAGGAGTGGTTCTTC. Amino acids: CATFRDQEWFF.

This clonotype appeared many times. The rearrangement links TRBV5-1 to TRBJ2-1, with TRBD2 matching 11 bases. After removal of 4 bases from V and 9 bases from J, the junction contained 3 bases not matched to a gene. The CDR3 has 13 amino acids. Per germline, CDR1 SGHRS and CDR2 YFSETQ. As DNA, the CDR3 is TGCGCCAGCAGCCAGGGACTAGCGGCTGAGCAGTTCTTC. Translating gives CASSQGLAAEQFF.

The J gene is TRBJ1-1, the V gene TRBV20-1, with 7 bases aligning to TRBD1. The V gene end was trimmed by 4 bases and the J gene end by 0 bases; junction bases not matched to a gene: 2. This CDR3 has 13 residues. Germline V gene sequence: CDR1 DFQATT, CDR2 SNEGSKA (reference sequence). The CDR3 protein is CSAIGTVNTEAFF. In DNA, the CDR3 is TGCAGTGCTATCGGGACAGTGAACACTGAAGCTTTCTTT.

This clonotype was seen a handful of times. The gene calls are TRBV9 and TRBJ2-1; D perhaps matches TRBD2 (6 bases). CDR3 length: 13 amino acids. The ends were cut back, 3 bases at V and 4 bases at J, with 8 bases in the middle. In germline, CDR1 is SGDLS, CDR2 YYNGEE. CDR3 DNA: TGTGCCAGCAGCGGCGGACTATACAATGAGCAGTTCTTC. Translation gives CASSGGLYNEQFF. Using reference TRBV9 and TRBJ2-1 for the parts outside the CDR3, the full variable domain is DSGVTQTPKHLITATGQRVTLRCSPRSGDLSVYWYQQSLDQGLQFLIQYYNGEERAKGNILERFSAQQFPDLHSELNLSSLELGDSALYFCASSGGLYNEQFFGPGTRLTVL.

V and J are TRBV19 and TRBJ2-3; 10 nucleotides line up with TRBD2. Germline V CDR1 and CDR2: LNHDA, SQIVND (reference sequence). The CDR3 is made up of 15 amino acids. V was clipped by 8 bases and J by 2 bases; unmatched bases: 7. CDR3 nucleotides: TGTGCCAGTCGTGATAGCGGGAGGACCACAGATACGCAGTATTTT. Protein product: CASRDSGRTTDTQYF.

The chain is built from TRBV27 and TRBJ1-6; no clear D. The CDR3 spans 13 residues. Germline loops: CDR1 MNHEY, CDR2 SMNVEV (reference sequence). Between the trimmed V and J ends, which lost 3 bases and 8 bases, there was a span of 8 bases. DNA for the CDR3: TGTGCCAGCAGTTTGATGCCAGATTCACCCCTCCACTTT. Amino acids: CASSLMPDSPLHF.

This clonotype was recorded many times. In nucleotides, the CDR3 is TGTGCCAGCAGTTCGACCTCCGGGACTAGCGGAGGAGGGGGTCACAATGAGCAGTTCTTC. Its protein product is CASSSTSGTSGGGGHNEQFF. V and J are TRBV6-2 or TRBV6-3 and TRBJ2-1; TRBD2 matches 11 bases. V shed 4 bases, J shed 5 bases, and the junction held 19 bases outside the gene matches. Looked up from germline, CDR1 is MNHEY and CDR2 is SVGEGT. The CDR3 is made up of 20 amino acids.

The CDR3 region is CASSLAQTDEAFF. As DNA, the CDR3 is TGTGCCAGCAGTTTAGCCCAAACAGATGAAGCTTTCTTT. The genes are TRBV12-3 or TRBV12-4 and TRBJ1-1; D not certain. Trimming stripped 0 bases from V and 7 bases from J, with 9 bases between. The CDR3 sequence is 13 residues long.

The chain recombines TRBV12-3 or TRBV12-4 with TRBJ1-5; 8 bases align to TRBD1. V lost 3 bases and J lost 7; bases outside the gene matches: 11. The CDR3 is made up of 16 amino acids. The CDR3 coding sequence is TGTGCCAGCAGTTTTGGTCCCGCAGGGGGCGAACAGCCCCAGCATTTT. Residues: CASSFGPAGGEQPQHF.